Included here is one T cell receptor beta chain sequence, with context. Its antigen is currently not known. Base qualities are not recorded, but no much larger clone differs from it by a single base. Reading the label with the study, this specimen's time point is: week 23, last vaccination. A 20-mer mutant IDH1 peptide at 300 micrograms in Montanide made up each vaccine dose, which was injected subcutaneously together with topical imiquimod. Newly diagnosed WHO grade 3 or 4 IDH1-mutant astrocytomas showing loss of nuclear ATRX were present in the donors. The samples were drawn from NOA16, a multicentre, single-arm, open-label phase I trial in Germany that tested a mutant IDH1 peptide vaccine in humans for the first time. Genomic DNA for TCRB sequencing was extracted from EDTA blood using the DNeasy Blood and Tissue Kit. The method was the immunoSEQ multiplex PCR assay. The hsTCRB Kit was used according to the manufacturer's protocol to amplify rearranged TCR beta chain sequences. Sequencing of TCRB libraries was carried out on an Illumina MiSeq. On the authors' methods: Demultiplexing, trimming and gene mapping were performed with the kit vendor's proprietary platform. The table comes from immuneACCESS by way of TCRdb, which keeps in-frame sequences with V and J called. Part of the clones is missing from these tables; in studies checked, under half for an unresolved V gene and the rest for unknown reasons. The D gene and trimming were derived from the DNA, and the V and J assignments and clone size from that table. This sample holds fewer than 35,000 clones; roughly 90% were observed only once. The top ten hold approximately 2.4% of the sample.

This sample is drawn from a study of a mutant IDH1 vaccine in newly diagnosed glioma (dated by TCRdb to the early 2020s). The study in broad terms: Eight vaccinations were administered to patients in weeks 1, 3, 5, 7, 11, 15, 19 and 23, corresponding to visits V03 through V10. Prior to enrollment, standard therapy consisting of radiotherapy alone, temozolomide alone, or radiochemotherapy with temozolomide had been administered to patients, with the combination being received by most patients. In the chemotherapy-containing groups, vaccination started alongside temozolomide cycles, whereas in patients who had radiotherapy alone it started 4-6 weeks after radiotherapy. Peripheral blood samples were drawn at six visits, namely V03 (baseline), V05, V07, V10, V12 and V13. Of the approximately 30 treated patients, 62.5% were male and about 40% were female, and the mean age was roughly 40 years. For exploratory analyses, longitudinal TCRB deep sequencing was carried out in some 25 treated patients wherever samples were available.

The paper as a whole reports these results and caveats: Vaccine-induced immune responses across multiple MHC alleles were detected in 90% to 95% of patients. PBMC samples for TCRB deep sequencing were selected based on availability. No apparent relationship was observed between pseudoprogression and alterations in the top peripheral T cell clonotypes detected by TCRB sequencing. According to the authors, sample limitations meant that analyses of patient blood samples could not be reproduced.

The source of this sequence is a man aged 35 to 55 with glioma. Sequenced here: PBMCs, sampled from a glioma patient whose treatment included an IDH1 peptide vaccine.

The DNA sequence is given as TGTGCCAGCAGTTTCAGGGAGATGGGGACTGAAGCTTTCTTT. Translated, it reads CASSFREMGTEAFF. Rearrangement joined TRBV27 to TRBJ1-1; TRBD1 is perhaps the D gene, given 5 matching bases. V is shortened by 3 bases, J by 5 bases, and the region joining them spans 13 bases. Reading from cysteine to phenylalanine, the CDR3 counts 14 amino acids. The DNA shown is the 42-base CDR3, in frame from base 1. CDR1 is given as MNHEY and CDR2 as SMNVEV, both from the germline V gene (reference sequence).